This T cell receptor beta chain was found in a study of blood T cell repertoires in COVID-19. The table came from immunoSEQ multiplex PCR; TCRdb's copy has only in-frame clones and leaves some out. This table has some 390,000 clones, around 91% appearing once. This CDR3 comprises 13 residues. Germline values: CDR1 KGHSH, CDR2 LQKENI. With 6 bases clipped from V and 6 bases from J, the junction kept 3 bases outside the gene matches. This clone was seen a single time. The sequenced sample consisted of PBMCs or T cells enriched from blood (not recorded which). The sequence was obtained from a man aged 25-45 years who had recovered from COVID-19. The genes are TRBV18 and TRBJ2-4, with 9 bases that match TRBD2. In nucleotides, the CDR3 is TGTGCCAGCTCCAAGACTAGCGGAAACATTCAGTACTTC. It is translated as CASSKTSGNIQYF.